The present TCR beta chain was sequenced within a study of CD8 T cells in ankylosing spondylitis. Study-level findings and limits: Matched ankylosing spondylitis synovial fluid reportedly contained a significantly enriched population of disease-linked clones. One TCR beta motif, made up of eight highly homologous variants, appeared characteristic of ankylosing spondylitis blood.

Via MiXCR, TCRdb re-called the 5' RACE reads, giving one row per CDR3 protein. The sample gives about 150,000 distinct CDR3 sequences, 44% of which show up once; roughly 15% is in the top ten. This clonotype has only a few counts. As yet, its antigen is unknown. This receptor was identified in a male donor with ankylosing spondylitis. Sequenced: synovial fluid, either unsorted or a sorted T cell fraction (not recorded which).

CDR3 region: CASSTSQGPSTEAFF. CDR3 nucleotides: TGCGCCAGCAGCACATCCCAGGGTCCGTCCACTGAAGCTTTCTTT. The gene calls are TRBV5-1 and TRBJ1-1, with D perhaps TRBD1 (5 bases). The V gene lost 4 bases and the J gene lost 4 bases, with 17 bases spanning the gap. The CDR3 totals 15 residues. The V gene's germline CDR1 is SGHRS and CDR2 YFSETQ.